The entry below describes one T cell receptor beta chain. It has no known antigen specificity. Base-call qualities are not available, and no considerably larger clone is one nucleotide away. The same CDR3 arises from other DNA sequences in this sample as well. Trimming takes 5 bases off V and 1 base off J; junction bases not matched to a gene: 0. The germline V gene sets CDR1 to SGHRS and CDR2 to YFSETQ. The CDR3 has 13 amino acids, counting the end cysteine and phenylalanine. Just the 39-base CDR3 DNA is kept, in frame starting at base 1. The cohort comprised 550 to 700 healthy bone marrow donors. Cohort members were all nominally healthy when sampled, although unrecorded immune exposures were likely present. The donor tested CMV seronegative, placing the donor among the 350 to 400 seronegative members of the cohort. Each donor provided a peripheral blood sample, and peripheral blood mononuclear cells were used for TCR beta sequencing. The Qiagen DNeasy Blood Extraction Kit was used to extract genomic DNA from the blood cell samples.

The source of the sample is a study of cytomegalovirus exposure and HLA in healthy donors (dated by TCRdb to the late 2010s). Study-wide context: An earlier analysis of roughly 500 of the donors reported 250 to 350 Gb of sequence data and some 120 million unique TCR beta sequences from about 179 million T cells. Using immunosequencing, the study profiled T cell repertoires from about 610 subjects and related those repertoires to cytomegalovirus serostatus. A handful of DR-DQ haplotypes were treated as single units for association and clustering because of strong linkage in the cohort. Typing coverage differed by locus: A, B, C, DRB1 and DQB1 were typed in roughly 620-630 donors, DQA1 in 522, DPA1 in 600 to 610, and DPB1 in around 490. Among about 400 genotyped donors of the cohort, an average of roughly 230,000 unique TCR beta nucleotide sequences was sequenced per donor, of which 15% to 20% were non-productive. Along with the approximately 650-subject first cohort, a separate validation cohort of over 90 different subjects was used. Of the roughly 400 genotyped donors, roughly 85% fell in the genetic ancestry cluster associated with self-reported Caucasian donors. HLA typing included class I and class II loci at four-digit resolution. Rather than using new phenotypic data, the later analysis identified candidate immune exposures from TCR beta sequences and from how often those sequences occurred across donors. To study patterns of TCR occurrence, a later analysis re-analyzed previously published TCR beta repertoires from more than 550 donors and added high-resolution HLA genotyping. The study aimed to test whether signatures of past pathogen exposure could be identified by cataloging public T cell receptors. Roughly 290 gigabases of sequencing data and 70 million to 95 million unique TCR sequences made up an early release that covered approximately 700 HLA-typed donors. An earlier analysis of approximately 500 of the donors applied high-throughput TCR beta sequencing to assess whether each TCR beta V gene segment acted as functional or pseudogenic. Alongside the repertoire data, information on donor age, sex, ethnicity and CMV serostatus was compiled. To predict cytomegalovirus infection status, the study combined high-throughput TCR immunosequencing, statistical association of individual TCRs with disease status, and machine learning. A later genetic analysis used genome-wide SNP genotypes for about 65% of the 666 donors, treating that subset as a discovery cohort. Every repertoire in the discovery cohort had been generated on one and the same sequencing platform. The investigation overall reported the following: A total of 150 to 200 TCR beta chains were listed by the study as associated with cytomegalovirus. A cluster of highly shared sequence variants was judged likely to represent a technical artifact of the sequencing pipeline. Because counts were too low, fewer than 20 rarely observed V segments, including chromosome 9 orphons, were excluded from the earlier analysis of 587 of the donors. In a later analysis, several top co-occurrence clusters were reported to appear linked to parvovirus B19, influenza, CMV and Epstein-Barr virus. A further reported finding was that TCR beta sequences accurately predicted the HLA-A and HLA-B alleles for most subjects in the first cohort. Because HLA typing was unavailable for some donors at each locus, only the typed subset was used in association tests. While some public TCRs were present in many individuals, most TCR sequences turned up only very rarely across donors. According to a later analysis, TCR association rates differed among HLA loci, with DRB1 alleles showing the most associated TCRs and HLA-C alleles showing the fewest. Cytomegalovirus status was reported to be diagnosed by the classifier with high specificity and sensitivity in both the original and validation cohorts. CMV serostatus was the only immune exposure information available for the cohort. A later analysis found that most CMV-associated TCR beta chains appeared HLA-restricted, with HLA associations seemingly driven largely by CMV exposure. In vitro tests confirmed that a few of the cytomegalovirus-associated TCR beta chains recognize cytomegalovirus antigens. A later analysis found that HLA-associated TCR beta chains were more clonally expanded and had lower generation probabilities than equally common non-associated chains. The 87-base-pair reads could not distinguish some IMGT-functional V segments, including TRBV6-2 and TRBV6-3, so those segments were excluded. Linkage disequilibrium might explain the correlated functional status among segregating V segments, but an unknown experimental factor could not be ruled out. An earlier analysis of 450 to 750 of the donors showed that most TCR beta V segments appeared in productive rearrangements either about 87% or about 30% of the time, which broadly matched IMGT annotations. Sequencing depth was assumed to be roughly uniform across donors in the presence/absence analyses, though that assumption may not hold. Only TCR beta chains were sequenced in this cohort, and the absence of alpha or paired-chain data limited detectable features. The authors suggested that the approach could potentially be extended to other disease states and immunological phenotypes. According to a later genetic analysis, donors in an Asian-associated ancestry cluster had fewer N-insertions in productive TCRs than the approximately 670-donor mean. When HLA alleles, especially DR and DQ, strongly co-occurred, TCR associations were difficult to assign to individual alleles. At a false discovery rate of 0.05, a later analysis linked around 17,000 TCR beta sequences to specific HLA alleles. An association between a missense DCLRE1C variant and V-gene and J-gene trimming of TCR beta chains was found in a later genetic analysis and replicated in an independent cohort.

Library preparation was by the immunoSEQ multiplex PCR assay. For the multiplex PCR, a mixture combining 60 forward primers for TCR Vbeta segments and 13 reverse primers for TCR Jbeta segments was used. Amplification of the CDR3 region of rearranged TCR beta genes was performed with a multiplex PCR assay on genomic DNA. The amplified TCR beta libraries were sequenced on the Illumina HiSeq System as 87-base-pair reads. The original methods were these. Across the 600 to 700 repertoires, a later analysis counted 60 million to 90 million unique TCR beta chains, around 10 million of which were shared by at least two donors. A nearest-neighbor algorithm error-corrected the raw reads and collapsed the reads into unique sequences, merging closely related sequences to remove PCR and sequencing errors. To assign V, D and J gene segments, CDR3 sequences were aligned to IMGT reference sequences. For a sequence to be retained, a match of at least six nucleotides to both a V gene segment and a J gene segment was required. Rearrangements were called productive when the CDR3 lacked stop codons and stayed in frame with V and J; all others were non-productive. Following IMGT convention, CDR3 was defined as the stretch from the second conserved V-encoded cysteine up to the conserved J-encoded phenylalanine. Sequences without an unambiguous match to a single V gene segment were excluded from the earlier analysis of about 600 of the donors. In an earlier analysis of about 590 of the donors, a V segment was called functional when productive rearrangements were above 56.7%, and segregating when the standard deviation between donors exceeded 5%. A statistical classification framework was built for diagnosing cytomegalovirus status from the catalog of TCR beta chain sequences. V and J gene assignment, in a later analysis, came from comparing TCR nucleotide sequences with IMGT/GENE-DB human TR gene sequences. A later analysis assigned CDR3 sequences and most-parsimonious VDJ recombination scenarios with the TCRdist pipeline. In a later analysis, each TCR beta chain was defined by its CDR3 amino acid sequence together with its V-gene family, and reads lacking a unique V-gene family were excluded. A later analysis removed 500 to 650 highly shared, low-generation-probability nucleotide sequences to deal with suspected cross-contamination and a sequencing artifact. For each public chain, a later analysis derived a clonal expansion index from normalized ranks of inferred template counts within each repertoire. A later analysis computed generation probabilities with a VDJ recombination model fitted to out-of-frame rearrangements, and checked the results against IGoR. In a later analysis, hypergeometric tests were used to score TCR-TCR, TCR-HLA and TCR-CMV co-occurrence, with a repertoire-size bias correction applied to TCR pairs. To estimate false discovery rates, a later analysis permuted the HLA or CMV assignments 20 times. In a later analysis, co-occurring TCRs were grouped using DBSCAN, with TCRdist sequence similarity added in when clustering inside HLA-allele-positive subsets. Co-occurrence clustering excluded repertoires with fewer than 30,000 or more than 120,000 public chains, plus five with anomalous nucleotide sharing. TCRdb obtained this table from immuneACCESS and retained in-frame rearrangements with V and J assigned. These tables miss some clones; where compared with another copy, unresolved V genes account for less than half of the shortfall, and the remainder is unexplained. That table gives V, J and clone size, and the DNA gave D and trimming. Across this sample there are just over 150,000 clones, with around 77% seen only once. 1.3% to 1.5% of the sample is taken by the ten largest.

The receptor chain draws on TRBV5-1 and TRBJ2-7; 10 bases in the junction line up with TRBD2. The TCR sequence derives from a woman in her thirties in good health and CMV-seronegative. The sample comprised PBMCs. The CDR3 in this case is CASSSGGSYEQYF. The bases read TGCGCCAGCAGTAGCGGGGGGTCCTACGAGCAGTACTTC.